This T cell receptor (beta chain) was sequenced in a study of T cells in Graves' hyperthyroidism and ophthalmopathy. Study information: Peripheral blood was taken when the disease was first diagnosed, before any treatment began.

Under 3 months was the duration of disease in ophthalmopathy patients, who also had a Clinical Activity Score of at least 3 and a NOSPECS grade of at least 4. In making diagnoses, clinical symptoms, serum thyroxine and TRAb, thyroid ultrasound and orbital computed tomography were all used. Extraction of PBMCs used 9 to 10 ml of fresh peripheral blood. The table lists this clonotype with a few counts. The germline gives CDR1 MNHNS, CDR2 SASEGT. This CDR3 comprises 13 residues. Between the trimmed V and J ends, which lost 5 bases and 10 bases, there was a span of 12 bases. TCR beta CDR3 region amplification was performed from RNA transcripts. HTBI primers drove first-round RT-PCR of the TCR CDR3. TCRdb reprocessed the multiplex PCR reads via MiXCR and lists one record per CDR3 protein. The sample contains about 640,000 distinct CDR3 sequences, about a fifth of which appear only once.

The rearrangement links TRBV6-1 to TRBJ1-6; unclear D gene. The sample comprised blood. The sequence came from a man aged 25 to 45 with Graves' ophthalmopathy. Written as DNA, the CDR3 is TGTGCCAGCAGTTCCACTGACGAATCACCCCTCCACTTT. Its protein is CASSSTDESPLHF.